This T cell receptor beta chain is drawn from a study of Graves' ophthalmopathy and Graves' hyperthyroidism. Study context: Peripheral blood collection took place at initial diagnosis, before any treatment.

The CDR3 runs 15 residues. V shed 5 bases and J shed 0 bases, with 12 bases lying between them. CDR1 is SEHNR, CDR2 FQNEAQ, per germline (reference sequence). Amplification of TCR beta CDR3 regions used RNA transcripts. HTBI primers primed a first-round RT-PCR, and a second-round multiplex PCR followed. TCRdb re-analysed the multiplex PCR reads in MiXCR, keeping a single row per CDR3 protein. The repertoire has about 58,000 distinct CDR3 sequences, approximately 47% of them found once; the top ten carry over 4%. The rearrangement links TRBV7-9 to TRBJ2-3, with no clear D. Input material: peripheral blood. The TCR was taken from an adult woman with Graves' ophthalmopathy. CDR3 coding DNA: TGTGCCAGCAGCCTTCTATCGGCTAGCACAGATACGCAGTATTTT. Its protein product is CASSLLSASTDTQYF.